One sample yielded the 17 T cell receptor beta chains listed below, sequenced in a study of cytomegalovirus exposure and HLA in healthy donors (TCRdb year 2017). The receptor library was made with the immunoSEQ multiplex PCR assay. TCRdb retrieved this table from immuneACCESS and kept in-frame rearrangements only. Not all clones are present; in checked studies, unresolved V genes account for under half, and no reason is known for the remainder. The sample profile shows 80,000 to 100,000 clones; around nine tenths of them were found once. Of the sample, 3.5% to 5% is held by the ten largest clones. What was sequenced was PBMCs. The receptors were gathered from a woman in her thirties in good health and CMV-seronegative.

The chain couples TRBV7-8 to TRBJ2-6; 7 bases match TRBD1. The germline V gene has CDR1 SGHVS and CDR2 FQNEAQ. J was trimmed by 4 bases and V by 5 bases; bases with no gene match: 11. CDR3 length: 17 amino acids. The DNA for the CDR3 is TGTGCCAGCAGCGCCTCCCCTGACAGGGCCGGGGCCAACGTCCTGACTTTC. Translation: CASSASPDRAGANVLTF. Using reference TRBV7-8 and TRBJ2-6 for the parts outside the CDR3, the full variable domain is GAGVSQSPRYKVAKRGQDVALRCDPISGHVSLFWYQQALGQGPEFLTYFQNEAQLDKSGLPSDRFFAERPEGSVSTLKIQRTQQEDSAVYLCASSASPDRAGANVLTFGAGSRLTVL.

The genes are TRBV10-3 and TRBJ2-7, with D possibly being TRBD2 (5 bases). Trimming removed 4 bases from V and 6 bases from J, with 7 bases in between. The germline CDR1 and CDR2 sequences are ENHRY and SYGVKD. This CDR3 spans 11 amino acids. CDR3 sequence (DNA): TGTGCCATCAGTGTGGGAGTCGAGCAGTACTTC. This sequence encodes CAISVGVEQYF.

This rearrangement joins TRBV7-9 to TRBJ2-5; the D gene is possibly TRBD2 (6 bases). Germline V gene lookup returns CDR1 SEHNR and CDR2 FQNEAQ (reference sequence). This CDR3 region has 15 residues. V was trimmed by 8 bases and J by 5 bases, leaving 21 bases between them. This CDR3 is CASDQAGTPTETQYF. CDR3 bases: TGTGCCAGCGATCAAGCGGGCACCCCGACGGAGACCCAGTACTTC.

V and J are TRBV7-8 and TRBJ2-1; 11 nucleotides match TRBD2. This CDR3 is 15 amino acids long. V lost 7 bases and J lost 3; bases outside the gene matches: 5. Germline V gene lookup returns CDR1 SGHVS and CDR2 FQNEAQ. The chain's CDR3 is CASIPGTSGYNEQFF. The CDR3 DNA sequence: TGTGCCAGCATCCCCGGGACTAGCGGCTACAATGAGCAGTTCTTC.

The chain is built from TRBV7-9 and TRBJ2-2; 9 nucleotides line up with TRBD2. V gave up 3 bases and J gave up 6 bases; unmatched junction bases: 8. The CDR3 totals 16 residues. Germline V CDR1 and CDR2: SEHNR, FQNEAQ (reference sequence). CDR3 DNA sequence: TGTGCCAGCAGCTTCCGTAGCGGGAGTAATCCCGGGGAGCTGTTTTTT. It is translated as CASSFRSGSNPGELFF.

In this sample, this clone turned up a few times. CDR3 sequence: CASSLAGQAHGEAFF. CDR3 DNA sequence: TGTGCCAGCAGCTTAGCGGGACAGGCGCACGGGGAAGCTTTCTTT. The rearrangement uses TRBV7-2 and TRBJ1-1, with 8 bases matching TRBD1. V was pared by 0 bases and J by 8 bases, with 8 bases of the junction left unmatched. Germline loops: CDR1 SGHTA, CDR2 FQGNSA. This CDR3 comprises 15 residues.

V gene TRBV28 combines with J gene TRBJ1-1; no reliable D call. Germline CDR1 and CDR2: MDHEN and SYDVKM. V was cut by 10 bases and J by 1 base, with 16 bases left in between. The CDR3 extends over 14 amino acids. The CDR3 protein is CATIRNRWNTEAFF. Here the CDR3 DNA reads TGTGCCACCATTAGAAATCGGTGGAACACTGAAGCTTTCTTT.

The chain has TRBV6-6 and TRBJ1-5, with D possibly matching TRBD1 (5 bases). The CDR3 is 16 amino acids. Germline-derived CDR1 and CDR2 are MNHNY and SVGAGI (reference sequence). Trimming left V 5 bases short and J 4 bases short, with 18 bases between. CDR3 bases: TGTGCCAGCAGTAACCCGGCCGGGGGGGGAAATCAGCCCCAGCATTTT. Residues: CASSNPAGGGNQPQHF.

The chain couples TRBV6-1 to TRBJ2-5, with D perhaps matching TRBD2 (6 bases). This CDR3 has 13 amino acids. V was clipped by 7 bases and J by 5 bases, with 14 bases between them. Germline V lookup: CDR1 MNHNS, CDR2 SASEGT. CDR3 protein: CASTLGGVETQYF. The CDR3 nucleotides read TGTGCCAGCACCCTGGGCGGGGTCGAGACCCAGTACTTC.

The genes are TRBV19 and TRBJ1-3, with D maybe TRBD1 (5 bases). The V end was cut by 2 bases, the J end by 5 bases, with 13 bases between. The CDR3 is 15 residues long. In germline, CDR1 is LNHDA, CDR2 SQIVND (reference sequence). The CDR3 reads CASSITGLIRNTIYF. In nucleotides, the CDR3 is TGTGCCAGTAGTATAACAGGATTGATAAGAAACACCATATATTTT.

This clone was counted a single time. The V call is TRBV7-7, the J call TRBJ1-4, with a weak D call TRBD1 (6 bases). This CDR3 comprises 14 residues. Germline CDR1 reads SSHAT; CDR2 reads FNYEAQ (reference sequence). Trimming cost V 5 bases and J 8 bases, with 15 bases left between them. The CDR3 sequence is CASSPGQGREKLFF. In DNA, the CDR3 is TGTGCCAGCAGCCCCGGGCAGGGGCGGGAAAAACTGTTTTTT.

The gene calls are TRBV27 and TRBJ2-6; no firm D call. Trimming shortened V by 6 bases and J by 4 bases, and 7 bases separated the two germline ends. The germline gives CDR1 MNHEY, CDR2 SMNVEV (reference sequence). The CDR3 consists of 13 residues. The CDR3 nucleotides read TGTGCCAGCAGATCAACAGGGGCCAACGTCCTGACTTTC. Amino acids: CASRSTGANVLTF.

The J gene is TRBJ2-7, the V gene TRBV6-5; 7 bases are shared with TRBD1. V shed 5 bases, J shed 1 base, and the junction held 5 bases outside the gene matches. The CDR3 runs 14 residues. Germline loops: CDR1 MNHEY, CDR2 SVGAGI. CDR3 in DNA: TGTGCCAGCAGTCGGACAGGTGGTTCCTACGAGCAGTACTTC. Translating gives CASSRTGGSYEQYF.

V and J are TRBV11-2 and TRBJ1-5; tentatively, D is TRBD1 (5 bases). Trimming removed 3 bases from V and 1 base from J, with 7 bases in between. Germline CDR1 is SGHAT and CDR2 is FQNNGV. The CDR3 extends over 14 amino acids. This chain's CDR3 is CASSFQGSNQPQHF. The CDR3 DNA reads as TGTGCCAGCAGCTTTCAGGGCAGCAATCAGCCCCAGCATTTT.

The CDR3 DNA reads TGTGCCAGCAGCTTAGTAACGCGGGACTACGAGCAGTACTTC. It specifies CASSLVTRDYEQYF. The V and J genes are TRBV7-8 and TRBJ2-7, with D maybe TRBD2 (6 bases). Trimming stripped 1 base from V and 3 bases from J, with 10 bases between. This CDR3 has 14 amino acids. Germline CDR1 reads SGHVS; CDR2 reads FQNEAQ. The variable domain in full, with the rest retrieved from reference TRBV7-8 and TRBJ2-7, is GAGVSQSPRYKVAKRGQDVALRCDPISGHVSLFWYQQALGQGPEFLTYFQNEAQLDKSGLPSDRFFAERPEGSVSTLKIQRTQQEDSAVYLCASSLVTRDYEQYFGPGTRLTVT.

V and J are TRBV6-1 and TRBJ1-2; D might be TRBD1 (5 bases). Germline V CDR1 and CDR2: MNHNS, SASEGT. Between the trimmed V and J ends, which lost 2 bases and 8 bases, there was a span of 18 bases. The CDR3 runs 15 residues. The CDR3 sequence is CASSELGPRQFGYTF. The DNA of the CDR3 is TGTGCCAGCAGTGAACTCGGGCCCCGACAGTTCGGCTACACCTTC.

V is TRBV4-2 and J is TRBJ2-5, with 9 positions matching TRBD1. Germline values: CDR1 LGHNA, CDR2 YNFKEQ. CDR3 length equals 14 residues. The V and J ends lost 4 bases and 5 bases, in that order; junction bases with no gene match: 5. The CDR3 loop is CASSPNRGRETQYF. CDR3 sequence (DNA): TGTGCCAGCAGCCCTAACAGGGGGCGGGAGACCCAGTACTTC.